Presented here are 5 T cell receptor beta chains from one specimen sequenced in a study of cytomegalovirus exposure and HLA in healthy donors. Produced via immunoSEQ multiplex PCR; TCRdb's table is partial and in-frame only. Found here are 150,000 or so clones, 84% of them singletons; the top ten hold approximately 10%. The material sequenced was PBMCs. All receptors derive from a man aged 30-40 years in good health and CMV-seropositive.

The chain links TRBV18 to TRBJ2-3; 7 bases agree with TRBD1. Germline V gene lookup returns CDR1 KGHSH and CDR2 LQKENI. The CDR3 spans 16 residues. V dropped 3 bases and J dropped 2; count of bases not matched to a gene: 8. The CDR3 spells CASSPFRDSSTDTQYF. In nucleotides, the CDR3 is TGTGCCAGCTCACCCTTCCGGGACAGCTCCACAGATACGCAGTATTTT.

The chain uses TRBV27 and TRBJ2-7; D possibly corresponds to TRBD1 (5 bases). V was pared by 2 bases and J by 3 bases, with 14 bases between. The CDR3 is made up of 15 amino acids. Germline V gene data show CDR1 as MNHEY and CDR2 as SMNVEV (reference sequence). CDR3: CASSLVQGLSYEQYF. As DNA, the CDR3 is TGTGCCAGCAGTTTAGTGCAGGGATTAAGCTACGAGCAGTACTTC.

This clone was seen just once. The chain joins TRBV6-5 to TRBJ2-1; 12 nucleotides match TRBD2. Germline loops: CDR1 MNHEY, CDR2 SVGAGI. The CDR3 is 16 amino acids. Trimming cost V 2 bases and J 8 bases; bases outside gene matches: 7. The CDR3 bases are TGTGCCAGCAGTTACGGGCTAGCGGGGGGGAGGTATGAGCAGTTCTTC. This sequence encodes CASSYGLAGGRYEQFF.

The chain is built from TRBV7-6 and TRBJ2-1; 13 bases line up with TRBD2. The germline CDR1 and CDR2 sequences are SGHVS and FNYEAQ. Trimming cost V 6 bases and J 4 bases; bases outside gene matches: 3. The CDR3 runs 15 residues. The CDR3 reads CASRGTSGIYNEQFF. Written as DNA, the CDR3 is TGTGCCAGCAGGGGGACTAGCGGGATTTACAATGAGCAGTTCTTC.

This chain links TRBV7-9 with TRBJ2-1, with D tentatively TRBD1 (5 bases). Per germline, CDR1 SEHNR and CDR2 FQNEAQ (reference sequence). CDR3 length equals 14 residues. Trimming removed 5 bases at V and 2 bases at J, with 10 bases between. Here the CDR3 reads CASSGTGTYNEQFF. In DNA, the CDR3 is TGTGCCAGCAGCGGAACAGGTACCTACAATGAGCAGTTCTTC.